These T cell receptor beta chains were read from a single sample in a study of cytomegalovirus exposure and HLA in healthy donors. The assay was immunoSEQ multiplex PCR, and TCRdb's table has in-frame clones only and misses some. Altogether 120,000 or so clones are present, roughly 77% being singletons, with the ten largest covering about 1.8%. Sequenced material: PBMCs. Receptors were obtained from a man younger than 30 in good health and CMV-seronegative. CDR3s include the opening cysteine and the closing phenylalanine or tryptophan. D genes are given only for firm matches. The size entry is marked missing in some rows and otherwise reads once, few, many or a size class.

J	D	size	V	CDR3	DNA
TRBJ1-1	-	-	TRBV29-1	CSVSERGLPEGTEAFF	TGCAGCGTTAGTGAGAGGGGACTCCCGGAGGGCACTGAAGCTTTCTTT
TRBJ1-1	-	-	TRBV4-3	CASSQQGMNTEAFF	TGCGCCAGCAGCCAACAGGGAATGAACACTGAAGCTTTCTTT
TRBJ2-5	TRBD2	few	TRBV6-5	CASTLTGEGTQYF	TGTGCCAGCACCCTTACGGGGGAGGGGACCCAGTACTTC
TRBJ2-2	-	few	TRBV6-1	CASSVAGINTGELFF	TGTGCCAGCAGTGTTGCGGGGATAAACACCGGGGAGCTGTTTTTT
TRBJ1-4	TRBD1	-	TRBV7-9	CSSSKTGETTNEKLFF	TGTTCCAGCAGCAAGACAGGGGAAACAACTAATGAAAAACTGTTTTTT
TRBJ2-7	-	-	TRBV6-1	CASSGGGYEQYF	TGTGCCAGCAGTGGCGGCGGATACGAGCAGTACTTC
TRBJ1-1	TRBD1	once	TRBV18	CASSPPLQGANTEAFF	TGTGCCAGCTCACCCCCTCTACAGGGGGCAAACACTGAAGCTTTCTTT
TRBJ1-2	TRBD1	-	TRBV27	CASSFRDSLYGYTF	TGTGCCAGCAGTTTCCGGGACAGTCTCTATGGCTACACCTTC
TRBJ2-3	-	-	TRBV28	CASSPRPTDTQYF	TGTGCCAGCAGTCCGCGTCCTACAGATACGCAGTATTTT
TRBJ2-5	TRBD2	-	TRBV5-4	CASSLGGGGVKQETQYF	TGTGCCAGCAGCTTGGGGGGGGGTGGGGTGAAGCAAGAGACCCAGTACTTC
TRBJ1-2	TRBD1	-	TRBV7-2	CASSSGTAYGYTF	TGTGCCAGCAGCTCCGGGACAGCCTATGGCTACACCTTC
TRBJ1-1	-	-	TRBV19	CASTPSTDIYTEAFF	TGTGCCAGTACCCCGTCGACAGACATTTACACTGAAGCTTTCTTT
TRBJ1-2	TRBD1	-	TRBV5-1	CASSPPTGGDGYTF	TGCGCCAGCAGCCCGCCGACAGGGGGCGACGGCTACACCTTC
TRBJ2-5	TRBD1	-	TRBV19	CASRGTGEETQYF	TGTGCCAGTAGAGGAACAGGGGAAGAGACCCAGTACTTC
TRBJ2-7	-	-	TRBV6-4	CASRQGHSASYEQYF	TGTGCCAGCAGACAGGGACATTCAGCCTCCTACGAGCAGTACTTC
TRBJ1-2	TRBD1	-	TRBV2	CASRGSGQGNGYTF	TGTGCCAGCAGGGGATCGGGACAGGGTAATGGCTACACCTTC
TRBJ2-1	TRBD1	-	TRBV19	CASSKGQGRSSREQFF	TGTGCCAGTAGTAAGGGACAGGGGCGTTCGTCAAGGGAGCAGTTCTTC
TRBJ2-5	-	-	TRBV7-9	CASSLVFDQETQYF	TGTGCCAGCAGCTTAGTATTCGACCAAGAGACCCAGTACTTC
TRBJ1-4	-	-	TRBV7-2	CASSLDRQGNEKLFF	TGTGCCAGCAGCTTAGACCGGCAGGGGAATGAAAAACTGTTTTTT
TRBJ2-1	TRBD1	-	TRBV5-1	CASSRTPGTGGHEQFF	TGCGCCAGCAGCCGTACCCCCGGGACAGGGGGTCATGAGCAGTTCTTC
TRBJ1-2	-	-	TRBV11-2	CASSVHPARNLGQIYGYTF	TGTGCCAGCAGCGTTCATCCCGCGCGGAACCTTGGACAGATCTATGGCTACACCTTC
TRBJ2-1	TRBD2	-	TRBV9	CASSVVGDYSYNEQFF	TGTGCCAGCAGCGTAGTCGGGGACTACTCCTACAATGAGCAGTTCTTC
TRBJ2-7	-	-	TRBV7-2	CASSRTPSYEQYF	TGTGCCAGCAGCCGGACACCCAGCTACGAGCAGTACTTC
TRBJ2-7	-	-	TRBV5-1	CASSLVGEEGNEQYF	TGCGCCAGCAGCTTGGTGGGGGAGGAGGGAAACGAGCAGTACTTC
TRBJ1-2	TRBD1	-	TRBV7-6	CASSLGRGHSSGYTF	TGTGCCAGCAGCTTAGGCAGGGGGCATTCGAGTGGCTACACCTTC
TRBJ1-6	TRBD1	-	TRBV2	CASNRDSNSPLHF	TGTGCCAGCAATAGGGACAGTAATTCACCCCTCCACTTT
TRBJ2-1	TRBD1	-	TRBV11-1	CASSGGTGDYNEQFF	TGTGCCAGCAGCGGCGGGACAGGGGACTACAATGAGCAGTTCTTC
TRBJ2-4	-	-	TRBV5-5	CASSLSGNIQYF	TGTGCCAGCAGCTTATCAGGAAACATTCAGTACTTC
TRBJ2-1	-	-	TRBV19	CASSNSRTYNEQFF	TGTGCCAGTAGTAACAGTCGGACCTACAATGAGCAGTTCTTC
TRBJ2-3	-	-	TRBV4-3	CASSPTTGGMRTDTQYF	TGCGCCAGCAGCCCGACCACAGGAGGGATGCGCACAGATACGCAGTATTTT
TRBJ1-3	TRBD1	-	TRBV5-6	CASSYLQGRGNTIYF	TGTGCCAGCAGCTACTTACAGGGGAGAGGAAACACCATATATTTT
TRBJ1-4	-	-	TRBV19	CASTPRGRATNEKLFF	TGTGCCAGTACCCCCAGAGGGAGGGCAACTAATGAAAAACTGTTTTTT
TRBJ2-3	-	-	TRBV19	CATRGVTDTQYF	TGTGCCACCCGCGGGGTAACAGATACGCAGTATTTT
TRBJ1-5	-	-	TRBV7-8	CASLPDYGRENQPQHF	TGTGCCAGCCTCCCCGACTACGGAAGGGAGAATCAGCCCCAGCATTTT
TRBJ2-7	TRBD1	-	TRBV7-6	CASSPSSTGNYEQYF	TGTGCCAGCAGCCCCTCTTCGACAGGGAACTACGAGCAGTACTTC
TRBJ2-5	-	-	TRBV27	CASTLLRGDQYF	TGTGCCAGCACTCTGCTGCGGGGCGACCAGTACTTC
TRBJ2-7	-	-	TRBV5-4	CASSFEGLKEQYF	TGTGCCAGCAGCTTCGAGGGTCTGAAAGAGCAGTACTTC
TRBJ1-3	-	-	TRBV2	CASHRAGGGNTIYF	TGTGCCAGCCACCGCGCGGGGGGAGGAAACACCATATATTTT
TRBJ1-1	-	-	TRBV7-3	CASTRGPNTEAFF	TGTGCCAGTACGCGGGGGCCGAACACTGAAGCTTTCTTT
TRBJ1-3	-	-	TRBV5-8	CASSLGGVSGNTIYF	TGTGCCAGCAGCTTGGGGGGCGTATCTGGAAACACCATATATTTT
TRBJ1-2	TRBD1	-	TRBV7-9	CASTYGQGYGYTF	TGTGCCAGCACCTATGGACAGGGCTATGGCTACACCTTC
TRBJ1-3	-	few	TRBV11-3	CASSFLAAGNTIYF	TGTGCCAGCAGCTTCTTGGCGGCTGGAAACACCATATATTTT
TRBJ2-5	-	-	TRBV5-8	CASRLVGEGYQETQYF	TGTGCCAGCAGACTGGTAGGGGAAGGGTACCAAGAGACCCAGTACTTC
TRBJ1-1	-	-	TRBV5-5	CASSSTIAMGARMITEAFF	TGTGCCAGCAGCTCGACTATCGCCATGGGGGCGCGGATGATTACTGAAGCTTTCTTT
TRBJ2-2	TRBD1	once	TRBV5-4	CASSLSGQGNGELFF	TGTGCCAGCAGCTTGTCGGGACAGGGTAACGGGGAGCTGTTTTTT
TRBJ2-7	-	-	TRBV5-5	CASSLRNGVFSYEQYF	TGTGCCAGCAGCTTGCGAAACGGGGTTTTCTCCTACGAGCAGTACTTC
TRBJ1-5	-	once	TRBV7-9	CASSLATGSNQPQHF	TGTGCCAGCAGCTTAGCCACAGGAAGCAATCAGCCCCAGCATTTT
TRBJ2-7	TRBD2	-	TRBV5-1	CASSGSGGPDEQYF	TGCGCCAGCAGCGGTAGCGGGGGTCCAGACGAGCAGTACTTC
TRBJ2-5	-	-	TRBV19	CASSIRVGTQYF	TGTGCCAGTAGTATCAGGGTTGGGACCCAGTACTTC
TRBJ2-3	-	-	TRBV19	CASSFAVQDTQYF	TGTGCCAGTAGTTTCGCAGTACAGGATACGCAGTATTTT
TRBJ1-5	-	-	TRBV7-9	CASSQGQFGDQPQHF	TGTGCCAGCAGTCAAGGACAGTTTGGGGATCAGCCCCAGCATTTT
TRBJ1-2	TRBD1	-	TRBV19	CASGARQGNYGYTF	TGTGCCAGTGGTGCCCGACAGGGGAACTATGGCTACACCTTC
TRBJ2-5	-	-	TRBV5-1	CASSLVPGETQYF	TGCGCCAGCAGCTTGGTTCCAGGGGAGACCCAGTACTTC
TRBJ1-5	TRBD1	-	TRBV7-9	CASSGQGIGSQPQHF	TGTGCCAGCAGCGGACAGGGAATAGGAAGTCAGCCCCAGCATTTT
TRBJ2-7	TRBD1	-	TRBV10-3	CAISAPDRGPYEQYF	TGTGCCATCAGTGCTCCGGACAGGGGGCCGTACGAGCAGTACTTC